Shown below are 27 T cell receptor beta chains from a single sample sequenced in a study of response to subunit inactivated influenza vaccine. One entry per CDR3 protein, called by TCRdb with MiXCR from the RT-PCR reads. Among about 620,000 distinct CDR3 sequences, approximately 10% were seen once, and the ten largest hold 9.5% to 11%. These data also featured in a second study, about T cells expressing NK-cell markers. From that paper: TCR beta cDNA was generated via 5'RACE template switching incorporating UMIs.

The sequencing here drew on PBMCs from blood, taken on the day of vaccination. Source of these receptors: a man aged 50 to 59 who received an inactivated influenza vaccine.

This chain uses TRBV6-1 with TRBJ1-3; D is ambiguous. This CDR3 has 15 residues. Germline values: CDR1 MNHNS, CDR2 SASEGT. V shed 6 bases and J shed 4 bases, with 16 bases lying between them. Here the CDR3 DNA reads TGTGCCAGCAGCCGAGAATACATTGTCGGAAACACCATATATTTT. It specifies CASSREYIVGNTIYF.

The chain joins TRBV7-2 to TRBJ2-1, with D perhaps matching TRBD2 (7 bases). From germline, CDR1 is SGHTA and CDR2 FQGNSA. Trimming pared 2 bases from V and 7 bases from J, leaving 21 bases between. This CDR3 is 17 amino acids long. The CDR3 nucleotides read TGTGCCAGCAGCTTAAGATTTGGAGGGGGGGCGGGGAATGAGCAGTTCTTC. Amino acids: CASSLRFGGGAGNEQFF.

This clonotype was counted between two and nine times. V is TRBV5-1 and J is TRBJ2-3; D may correspond to TRBD1 or TRBD2 (5 bases each). V lost 3 bases to trimming and J lost 0 bases, with 14 bases between them. Germline V gene data show CDR1 as SGHRS and CDR2 as YFSETQ. The CDR3 has 16 amino acids. The CDR3 loop reads CASSSSPGASTDTQYF. CDR3 DNA: TGCGCCAGCAGCTCTTCCCCCGGGGCCAGCACAGATACGCAGTATTTT.

The sample holds many counts of this clonotype. The chain is built from TRBV11-2 and TRBJ2-7; D remains ambiguous. This CDR3 is 17 amino acids long. The ends were cut back, 4 bases at V and 6 bases at J, with 25 bases in the middle. Germline CDR1 SGHAT, CDR2 FQNNGV. The CDR3 region has the DNA TGTGCCAGCAGCTCCACATCCGACTGGAGTGGTTTTAGCGAGCAGTACTTC. This gives the protein CASSSTSDWSGFSEQYF.

The table lists this clonotype with a few counts. CDR3: CASSLTSLSSGNTIYF. As DNA, the CDR3 is TGTGCCAGCAGTTTGACCAGCCTTAGCTCTGGAAACACCATATATTTT. This sequence joins TRBV12-3 or TRBV12-4 and TRBJ1-3; D unclear. This CDR3 contains 16 residues. V lost 3 bases and J 0 bases, leaving 12 bases between the germline ends.

This clonotype was seen more than once but under ten times. The V call is TRBV7-2, the J call TRBJ1-1; no clear D. This CDR3 region has 17 residues. Germline assignment: CDR1 SGHTA and CDR2 FQGNSA. The V and J ends lost 2 bases and 0 bases respectively, with 16 bases between them. The CDR3 nucleotides read TGTGCCAGCAGCTTACTTGGGCAGGTACTCATGAACACTGAAGCTTTCTTT. Amino acid sequence: CASSLLGQVLMNTEAFF.

This rearrangement joins TRBV7-2 to TRBJ2-5, with TRBD1 identical over 8 bases. CDR1 and CDR2 (germline): SGHTA, FQGNSA. J lost 2 bases, V lost 4 bases, and 6 bases had no gene match. This CDR3 region has 15 residues. As DNA, the CDR3 is TGTGCCAGCAGCTCCCTAACAGGGGGTCAAGAGACCCAGTACTTC. Amino acid sequence: CASSSLTGGQETQYF.

The rearrangement uses TRBV5-1 and TRBJ2-1, with 10 bases fitting TRBD2. The CDR3 has 17 residues. Germline assignment: CDR1 SGHRS and CDR2 YFSETQ. V trimming: 5 bases; J trimming: 4 bases; junction bases outside the gene matches: 12. CDR3 nucleotide sequence: TGCGCCAGCAGTTCTATCCTAGCGGGGGCCGGATACAATGAGCAGTTCTTC. This translates into CASSSILAGAGYNEQFF.

This clonotype was detected a few times. This chain links TRBV7-3 with TRBJ2-2; D might be TRBD2 (6 bases). The CDR3 spans 14 residues. Trimming removed 4 bases at V and 6 bases at J, with 12 bases between. CDR1 SGHTA and CDR2 FQGTGA come from the germline V gene. The CDR3 is CASSSSWGAGELFF. The CDR3 DNA reads TGTGCCAGCAGCTCGTCTTGGGGGGCCGGGGAGCTGTTTTTT.

This clonotype was recorded at least ten times. The rearrangement links TRBV7-9 to TRBJ1-2; 9 bases line up with TRBD1. CDR1 and CDR2 (germline): SEHNR, FQNEAQ (reference sequence). V lost 10 bases to trimming and J lost 3 bases; unmatched junction nucleotides: 3. The CDR3 has 12 residues. CDR3 nucleotide sequence: TGTGCCACAACAGGGGGCGACTATGGCTACACCTTC. Protein: CATTGGDYGYTF.

CDR3 protein: CASSRTTGGSYNEQFF. The CDR3 coding sequence is TGTGCCAGCAGCCGGACGACGGGGGGCTCCTACAATGAGCAGTTCTTC. V usage is TRBV3-1 and J usage is TRBJ2-1; TRBD2 matches at 7 bases. CDR1 and CDR2 (germline): LGHDT, YNNKEL (reference sequence). There are 16 residues in the CDR3. With V trimmed by 4 bases and J by 0 bases, 6 bases remained unmatched.

This clonotype was picked up a small number of times. The chain couples TRBV20-1 to TRBJ1-4; 11 bases align to TRBD1. J gave up 2 bases and V 5 bases, and 4 bases lay outside the gene matches. CDR1 DFQATT and CDR2 SNEGSKA come from the germline V gene (reference sequence). The CDR3 consists of 15 residues. CDR3 sequence (DNA): TGCAGTGCTGGACAGGGGGCAGTGACTAATGAAAAACTGTTTTTT. It yields the protein CSAGQGAVTNEKLFF.

This clonotype has just one count. The V and J genes are TRBV4-2 and TRBJ1-4; D remains unclear. Germline CDR1 reads LGHNA; CDR2 reads YNFKEQ. V shed 0 bases and J shed 4 bases, with 9 bases lying between them. CDR3 size: 15 residues. CDR3 loop: CASSQDYRINEKLFF. The CDR3 nucleotides are TGTGCCAGCAGCCAAGATTACCGGATTAATGAAAAACTGTTTTTT.

This rearrangement joins TRBV12-3 or TRBV12-4 to TRBJ2-3, with TRBD2 matching over 11 bases. The CDR3 has 20 residues. The junction had 16 bases not matched to a gene; V was cut back by 5 bases and J by 0 bases. CDR3 DNA: TGTGCCAGCAGTCCCCCCCCACTAGCGGGAGTCCTTACTAGCACAGATACGCAGTATTTT. This codes for CASSPPPLAGVLTSTDTQYF.

This clonotype was observed a handful of times. This chain joins TRBV20-1 and TRBJ2-7; the D gene is possibly TRBD2 (5 bases). The CDR3 extends over 11 amino acids. Germline V lookup: CDR1 DFQATT, CDR2 SNEGSKA (reference sequence). The germline V and J ends were trimmed by 4 bases and 4 bases, with 8 bases remaining between them. CDR3 amino acids: CSATDLYEQYF. In DNA, the CDR3 is TGCAGTGCTACGGACTTATACGAGCAGTACTTC.

This clonotype was observed a few times. The genes are TRBV30 and TRBJ2-6; D is undetermined. The CDR3 covers 14 residues. V was trimmed by 5 bases and J by 3 bases, leaving 11 bases between them. CDR1 and CDR2 (germline): GTSNPN, SVGIG (reference sequence). DNA for the CDR3: TGTGCCTGGTCCCCTGGGTTTGGGGCCAACGTCCTGACTTTC. Protein sequence: CAWSPGFGANVLTF.

This clonotype was observed a handful of times. V is TRBV14 and J is TRBJ2-5; D unclear. CDR3 length: 11 residues. Trimming shortened V by 2 bases and J by 5 bases, and 3 bases separated the two germline ends. Germline V gene data show CDR1 as SGHDN and CDR2 as FVKESK. In DNA form, the CDR3 reads TGTGCCAGCAGCCAAATCGAGACCCAGTACTTC. This translates into CASSQIETQYF.

This sequence joins TRBV29-1 and TRBJ2-7; either TRBD1 or TRBD2 may fit D (5 bases each). The V end was cut by 7 bases, the J end by 2 bases, with 15 bases between. CDR1 and CDR2 (germline): SQVTM, ANQGSEA. CDR3 size: 13 residues. The CDR3 region has the DNA TGCAGCGGCACCGGGACGGAGACCTACGAGCAGTACTTC. Protein sequence: CSGTGTETYEQYF.

V usage is TRBV7-2 and J usage is TRBJ1-5, with a tentative D call TRBD1 (6 bases). The CDR3 contains 15 residues. The ends were cut back, 5 bases at V and 3 bases at J, with 14 bases in the middle. The germline V gene encodes CDR1 SGHTA and CDR2 FQGNSA. CDR3 amino acids: CASSISGQNNQPQHF. The CDR3 DNA sequence: TGTGCCAGCAGCATTAGCGGACAGAACAATCAGCCCCAGCATTTT.

This clonotype was seen many times. The chain is built from TRBV12-3 or TRBV12-4 and TRBJ2-3; the D gene is possibly TRBD2 (6 bases). This CDR3 is built from 14 residues. V gave up 4 bases and J gave up 2 bases, with 10 bases separating them. The CDR3 sequence is CASSSGGNTDTQYF. CDR3 bases: TGTGCCAGCAGTTCCGGCGGGAACACAGATACGCAGTATTTT.

The chain is built from TRBV12-3 or TRBV12-4 and TRBJ2-3; D could derive from TRBD1 or TRBD2 (5 bases each). V shed 8 bases and J shed 4 bases, with 13 bases lying between them. The CDR3 contains 13 residues. CDR3 sequence (DNA): TGTGCCAGCGGAATTCGGGGCCCAGATACGCAGTATTTT. Residues: CASGIRGPDTQYF.

This clonotype showed up just a few times. DNA of the CDR3: TGTGCCAGCAGCTTATGGCTAGCGGGGGTTCTAGATACGCAGTATTTT. Translated: CASSLWLAGVLDTQYF. This rearrangement joins TRBV11-2 to TRBJ2-3; 10 bases map to TRBD2. Germline V CDR1 and CDR2: SGHAT, FQNNGV. This CDR3 comprises 16 residues. The V gene end was trimmed by 2 bases and the J gene end by 5 bases; junction bases not matched to a gene: 7. Complete variable domain (other parts from reference TRBV11-2 and TRBJ2-3): EAGVAQSPRYKIIEKRQSVAFWCNPISGHATLYWYQQILGQGPKLLIQFQNNGVVDDSQLPKDRFSAERLKGVDSTLKIQPAKLEDSAVYLCASSLWLAGVLDTQYFGPGTRLTVL.

This clonotype was picked up a small number of times. V and J are TRBV20-1 and TRBJ2-5, with a weak D call TRBD2 (6 bases). Germline V gene data show CDR1 as DFQATT and CDR2 as SNEGSKA (reference sequence). The length of the CDR3 is 13 residues. Trimming left V 0 bases short and J 9 bases short, with 14 bases between. Here the CDR3 DNA reads TGCAGTGCTAGAGATTTCCTCGGGGAGGCCCAGTACTTC. Encoded protein: CSARDFLGEAQYF.

J is TRBJ2-7 and V is TRBV20-1; tentatively, D is TRBD1 (6 bases). CDR3 length: 15 amino acids. Per the germline V gene, CDR1 is DFQATT and CDR2 is SNEGSKA (reference sequence). The ends were cut back, 4 bases at V and 4 bases at J, with 20 bases in the middle. The CDR3 sequence is CSANPFRGQGYEQYF. For the CDR3, the DNA is TGCAGTGCTAACCCCTTCCGAGGGCAGGGGTACGAGCAGTACTTC.

This clonotype has only a few counts. This chain joins TRBV7-6 and TRBJ1-1; 8 positions match TRBD1. Germline V gives CDR1 SGHVS, CDR2 FNYEAQ. CDR3 length: 17 amino acids. Trimming took 1 base from V and 3 from J; bases not matched to a gene: 10. CDR3 nucleotides: TGTGCCAGCAGCTTAGGTCTTGGACAGGGTATGGACACTGAAGCTTTCTTT. Translating gives CASSLGLGQGMDTEAFF.

Many counts were recorded for this clonotype. This rearrangement joins TRBV7-8 to TRBJ2-2; 9 bases map to TRBD2. Germline-derived CDR1 and CDR2 are SGHVS and FQNEAQ. V trimming: 5 bases; J trimming: 9 bases; junction bases outside the gene matches: 13. The CDR3 consists of 16 residues. In DNA form, the CDR3 reads TGTGCCAGCAGCCTAGTCCTACTAGCGGGTACCCGGGAGCTGTTTTTT. Protein product: CASSLVLLAGTRELFF. Together with reference TRBV7-8 and TRBJ2-2, the CDR3 gives the full variable domain: GAGVSQSPRYKVAKRGQDVALRCDPISGHVSLFWYQQALGQGPEFLTYFQNEAQLDKSGLPSDRFFAERPEGSVSTLKIQRTQQEDSAVYLCASSLVLLAGTRELFFGEGSRLTVL.

A few counts support this clonotype. V and J are TRBV6-2 or TRBV6-3 and TRBJ1-1; tentatively, D is TRBD1 (6 bases). Germline CDR1 reads MNHEY; CDR2 reads SVGEGT. CDR3 length: 17 residues. Trimming cost V 2 bases and J 6 bases, with 22 bases left between them. CDR3 in amino acids: CASSYAGIGGYRAEAFF. The CDR3 DNA reads as TGTGCCAGCAGTTACGCGGGTATCGGGGGCTATCGCGCTGAAGCTTTCTTT.